One and the same sample provided the 21 T cell receptor beta chains below, sequenced in a study of T cell clonotyping in hematopoietic cell transplantation. Profiling relied on immunoSEQ multiplex PCR, and the TCRdb table lists in-frame clones only, not all of them. This sample has roughly 11,000 clones; nearly 90% occur once, and the top ten carry 15% to 20%. The starting material was PBMCs, obtained 100 days after allogeneic stem cell transplant. The receptors were gathered from a female patient over 55 who had an allogeneic stem cell transplant from an unrelated donor, so the T cells may come from the graft donor. Some clones in this sample may be carry-over from other donors' samples.

The rearrangement joins TRBV6-6 to TRBJ2-1; possibly TRBD2 for D (5 bases). The V end lost 6 bases, the J end lost 7 bases, and 19 bases lay between the germline ends. The germline gives CDR1 MNHNY, CDR2 SVGAGI (reference sequence). This CDR3 contains 15 residues. Here the CDR3 reads CASSPLARGGNEQFF. Here the CDR3 DNA reads TGTGCCAGCAGCCCCCTAGCCCGTGGAGGTAATGAGCAGTTCTTC.

CDR3 nucleotide sequence: TGCGCCAGCAGACGCTCGGGGGACACTGAAGCTTTCTTT. Protein product: CASRRSGDTEAFF. J is TRBJ1-1 and V is TRBV5-1; D may be TRBD1 (5 bases). The germline V gene has CDR1 SGHRS and CDR2 YFSETQ. Trimming left V 5 bases short and J 3 bases short, with 11 bases between. There are 13 residues in the CDR3.

The chain has TRBV9 and TRBJ2-1; D might be TRBD1 (6 bases). CDR1 and CDR2 (germline): SGDLS, YYNGEE. Between the trimmed V and J ends, which lost 4 bases and 7 bases, there was a span of 18 bases. CDR3 size: 15 residues. CDR3 in DNA: TGTGCCAGCAGCCAACAGGGAAATGGGTATAATGAGCAGTTCTTC. It codes for CASSQQGNGYNEQFF.

The table lists this clone with a count of one. The genes are TRBV6-6 and TRBJ2-1, with a weak D call TRBD2 (6 bases). From germline, CDR1 is MNHNY and CDR2 SVGAGI (reference sequence). V dropped 6 bases and J dropped 4 bases, with 13 bases sitting between them. The CDR3 has 14 residues. The chain's CDR3 is CASRDGAGYNEQFF. CDR3 nucleotides: TGTGCCAGCAGGGATGGGGCGGGGTACAATGAGCAGTTCTTC.

The chain joins TRBV7-9 to TRBJ1-2; 8 bases are a match to TRBD1. The ends lost 5 bases at V and 2 bases at J; junction bases unmatched: 7. The CDR3 is made up of 15 amino acids. Germline CDR1 and CDR2: SEHNR and FQNEAQ (reference sequence). CDR3 protein: CASSLRTGTNYGYTF. CDR3 bases: TGTGCCAGCAGCCTGAGGACAGGGACGAACTATGGCTACACCTTC. The variable domain in full, with the rest retrieved from reference TRBV7-9 and TRBJ1-2, is DTGVSQNPRHKITKRGQNVTFRCDPISEHNRLYWYRQTLGQGPEFLTYFQNEAQLEKSRLLSDRFSAERPKGSFSTLEIQRTEQGDSAMYLCASSLRTGTNYGYTFGSGTRLTVV.

The gene calls are TRBV12-5 and TRBJ2-7; D ambiguous. The CDR3 consists of 12 residues. CDR1 and CDR2 from the germline V gene are LGHNT and FRNRAP. V lost 5 bases and J lost 3, with 8 bases in between. The CDR3 loop reads CASGAQNYEQYF. The CDR3 nucleotides are TGTGCTAGTGGTGCACAGAACTACGAGCAGTACTTC.

V and J are TRBV6-5 and TRBJ1-5; possibly TRBD1 for D (5 bases). Trimming shortened V by 7 bases and J by 5 bases, and 15 bases separated the two germline ends. CDR3 length equals 14 residues. Germline V gene sequence: CDR1 MNHEY, CDR2 SVGAGI. The CDR3 reads CASTTADNYQPQHF. In nucleotides, the CDR3 is TGTGCCAGCACTACGGCGGACAATTATCAGCCCCAGCATTTT.

The chain is built from TRBV9 and TRBJ2-7, with 9 bases fitting TRBD1. The CDR3 covers 16 residues. Per germline, CDR1 SGDLS and CDR2 YYNGEE. V was clipped by 4 bases and J by 2 bases; unmatched bases: 10. CDR3 DNA: TGTGCCAGCAGCCCCTCCACAGGGGGCGCCGCCTACGAGCAGTACTTC. This encodes CASSPSTGGAAYEQYF. Supplemented by reference TRBV9 and TRBJ2-7, the full variable domain reads DSGVTQTPKHLITATGQRVTLRCSPRSGDLSVYWYQQSLDQGLQFLIQYYNGEERAKGNILERFSAQQFPDLHSELNLSSLELGDSALYFCASSPSTGGAAYEQYFGPGTRLTVT.

By proportion, this clone is medium-sized. CDR3 sequence: CASSSGALAPYEQYF. Here the CDR3 DNA reads TGTGCCAGCAGCTCGGGGGCCCTAGCGCCCTACGAGCAGTACTTC. V usage is TRBV5-6 and J usage is TRBJ2-7; D is possibly TRBD1 or TRBD2 (6 bases each). Trimming took 3 bases from V and 2 from J, leaving 15 bases between them. This CDR3 comprises 15 residues. Germline CDR1 reads SGHDT; CDR2 reads YYEEEE. The full variable domain, completed using reference TRBV5-6 and TRBJ2-7, is DAGVTQSPTHLIKTRGQQVTLRCSPKSGHDTVSWYQQALGQGPQFIFQYYEEEERQRGNFPDRFSGHQFPNYSSELNVNALLLGDSALYLCASSSGALAPYEQYFGPGTRLTVT.

The count of this clone is one. This sequence joins TRBV7-9 and TRBJ1-5; no reliable D call. Looked up from germline, CDR1 is SEHNR and CDR2 is FQNEAQ (reference sequence). V lost 7 bases to trimming and J lost 2 bases, with 9 bases between them. The CDR3 extends over 13 amino acids. The CDR3 DNA sequence: TGTGCCAGCACCCAGTGGGGCAATCAGCCCCAGCATTTT. This translates into CASTQWGNQPQHF.

The chain recombines TRBV28 with TRBJ2-7, with 8 bases lining up with TRBD2. The CDR3 is 12 residues long. CDR1 is MDHEN and CDR2 is SYDVKM in the germline V gene. J gave up 4 bases and V 8 bases, and 4 bases lay outside the gene matches. CDR3 bases: TGTGCCAGCGGGACTAGGGCGTACGAGCAGTACTTC. Translated: CASGTRAYEQYF.

This chain connects TRBV6-6 to TRBJ1-5; maybe TRBD1 (6 bases). V gave up 7 bases and J gave up 4 bases, with 14 bases separating them. This CDR3 has 14 amino acids. CDR1 MNHNY and CDR2 SVGAGI come from the germline V gene (reference sequence). The CDR3 DNA reads TGTGCCAGCACCTACCGGACAGTAAATCAGCCCCAGCATTTT. It specifies CASTYRTVNQPQHF.

The chain uses TRBV21-1 and TRBJ2-7; TRBD2 is taken as the D call from the table, unchecked against the DNA. TRBV21-1 is classified as a pseudogene. The CDR3 consists of 15 residues. The CDR3 loop is CASSKGLVYLREQYV. CDR3 sequence (DNA): TGTGCCAGCAGCAAGGGGCTGGTTTATTTGCGGGAGCAGTACGTC.

The chain combines TRBV7-2 with TRBJ1-4, with no clear D. Per germline, CDR1 SGHTA and CDR2 FQGNSA. The CDR3 loop spans 13 amino acids. The V end was cut by 1 base, the J end by 10 bases, with 10 bases between. The DNA of the CDR3 is TGTGCCAGCAGCTTAGAAGGTACACCAAAACTGTTTTTT. Translated: CASSLEGTPKLFF.

This chain links TRBV6-6 with TRBJ1-3; D gene unclear. Germline-derived CDR1 and CDR2 are MNHNY and SVGAGI (reference sequence). This CDR3 has 10 amino acids. V was trimmed by 4 bases and J by 10 bases, leaving 5 bases between them. CDR3 region: CASSSITIYF. Written as DNA, the CDR3 is TGTGCCAGCAGTTCAATAACCATATATTTT.

This chain joins TRBV2 and TRBJ2-1; D could derive from TRBD1 or TRBD2 (6 bases each). Per germline, CDR1 SNHLY and CDR2 FYNNEI. The CDR3 extends over 13 amino acids. V dropped 11 bases and J dropped 3 bases, with 14 bases sitting between them. The DNA for the CDR3 is TGTGCCCTTGGAGGGGGAGGCTACAATGAGCAGTTCTTC. Translating gives CALGGGGYNEQFF. The variable domain in full, with the rest retrieved from reference TRBV2 and TRBJ2-1, is EPEVTQTPSHQVTQMGQEVILRCVPISNHLYFYWYRQILGQKVEFLVSFYNNEISEKSEIFDDQFSVERPDGSNFTLKIRSTKLEDSAMYFCALGGGGYNEQFFGPGTRLTVL.

This clone was picked up one time. This chain links TRBV11-2 with TRBJ2-1, with D maybe TRBD2 (5 bases). The germline V gene has CDR1 SGHAT and CDR2 FQNNGV. V lost 3 bases and J 8 bases, leaving 8 bases between the germline ends. This CDR3 comprises 12 residues. This chain's CDR3 is CASSLRVYEQFF. The CDR3 DNA follows: TGTGCCAGCAGCTTGAGGGTATATGAGCAGTTCTTC. Combining the CDR3 with reference TRBV11-2 and TRBJ2-1 gives the whole variable domain EAGVAQSPRYKIIEKRQSVAFWCNPISGHATLYWYQQILGQGPKLLIQFQNNGVVDDSQLPKDRFSAERLKGVDSTLKIQPAKLEDSAVYLCASSLRVYEQFFGPGTRLTVL.

The chain carries TRBV25-1 and TRBJ1-1; TRBD1 is a possible D gene (6 bases). This CDR3 spans 15 amino acids. Trimming shortened V by 3 bases and J by 6 bases, and 17 bases separated the two germline ends. Germline CDR1 and CDR2: MGHDK and SYGVNS. CDR3 sequence reads: CASSDSKWGASEAFF. CDR3 DNA sequence: TGTGCCAGCAGTGATTCGAAATGGGGGGCCTCTGAAGCTTTCTTT.

The chain couples TRBV27 to TRBJ2-7, with D unclear. This CDR3 has 13 residues. In germline, CDR1 is MNHEY, CDR2 SMNVEV (reference sequence). Trimming stripped 1 base from V and 5 bases from J, with 9 bases between. CDR3 in DNA: TGTGCCAGCAGTTTATATCAGAGTAACGAGCAGTACTTC. Amino acids: CASSLYQSNEQYF.

The sample holds a few counts of this clone. This sequence joins TRBV18 and TRBJ1-2; 8 positions match TRBD1. This CDR3 comprises 13 residues. Germline lookup yields CDR1 KGHSH and CDR2 LQKENI. The trim removed 5 bases at V and 6 bases at J, leaving 5 bases unmatched. CDR3 in amino acids: CASSRETGDGYTF. The CDR3, as DNA: TGTGCCAGCTCAAGGGAGACAGGGGATGGCTACACCTTC.

The V call is TRBV7-8, the J call TRBJ2-1, with D hard to call. The CDR3 runs to 15 residues. Germline-derived CDR1 and CDR2 are SGHVS and FQNEAQ. V gave up 1 base and J gave up 3 bases, with 10 bases separating them. CDR3 protein: CASSLERGVYNEQFF. CDR3 sequence (DNA): TGTGCCAGCAGCTTAGAGCGCGGAGTCTACAATGAGCAGTTCTTC.